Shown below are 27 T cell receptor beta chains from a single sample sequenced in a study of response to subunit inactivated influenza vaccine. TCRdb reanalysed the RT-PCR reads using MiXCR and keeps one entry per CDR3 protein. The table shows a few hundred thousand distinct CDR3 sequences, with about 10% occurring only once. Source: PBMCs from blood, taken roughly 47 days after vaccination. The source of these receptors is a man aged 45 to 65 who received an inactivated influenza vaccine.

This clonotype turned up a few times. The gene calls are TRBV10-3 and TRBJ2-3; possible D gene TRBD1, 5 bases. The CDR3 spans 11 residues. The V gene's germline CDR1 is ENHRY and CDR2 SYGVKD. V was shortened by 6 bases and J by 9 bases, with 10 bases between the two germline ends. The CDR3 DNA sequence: TGTGCCATCAGAGGGGTGGAGACGCAGTATTTT. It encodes CAIRGVETQYF.

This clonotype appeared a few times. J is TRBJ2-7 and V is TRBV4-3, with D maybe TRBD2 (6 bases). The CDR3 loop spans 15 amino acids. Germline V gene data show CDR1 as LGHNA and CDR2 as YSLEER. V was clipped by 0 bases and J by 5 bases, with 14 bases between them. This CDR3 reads CASSQDWGVLNEQYF. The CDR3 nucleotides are TGCGCCAGCAGCCAAGATTGGGGGGTCCTGAACGAGCAGTACTTC.

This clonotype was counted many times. The CDR3: CASSVGTGDKDWSYNSPLHF. In DNA form, the CDR3 reads TGCGCCAGCAGTGTGGGGACAGGGGATAAGGATTGGTCCTATAATTCACCCCTCCACTTT. The chain is built from TRBV10-2 and TRBJ1-6; TRBD1 aligns across 10 bases. Germline V gene sequence: CDR1 WSHSY, CDR2 SAAADI. The length of the CDR3 is 20 residues. The junction had 13 bases not matched to a gene; V was cut back by 4 bases and J by 1 base.

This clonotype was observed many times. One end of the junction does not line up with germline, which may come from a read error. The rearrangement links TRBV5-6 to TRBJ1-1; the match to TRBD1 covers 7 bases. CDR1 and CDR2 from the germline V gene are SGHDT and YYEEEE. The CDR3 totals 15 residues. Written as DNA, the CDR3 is TGTGCGAGCAGGGGGAAACTGGGGAGGAACACTGAAGCTTTCTTT. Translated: CASRGKLGRNTEAFF.

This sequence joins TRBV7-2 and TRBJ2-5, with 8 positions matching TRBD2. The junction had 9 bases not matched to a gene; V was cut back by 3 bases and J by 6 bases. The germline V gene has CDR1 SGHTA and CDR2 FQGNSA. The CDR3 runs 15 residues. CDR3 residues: CASSFGSGMFKTQYF. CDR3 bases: TGTGCCAGCAGCTTCGGTAGCGGGATGTTCAAGACCCAGTACTTC.

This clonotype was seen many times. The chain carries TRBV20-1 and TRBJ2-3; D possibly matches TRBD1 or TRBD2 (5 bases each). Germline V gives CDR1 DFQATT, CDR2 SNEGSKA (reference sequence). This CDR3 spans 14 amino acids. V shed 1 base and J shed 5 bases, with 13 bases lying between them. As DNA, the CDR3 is TGCAGTGCTAGAGGAGGGGACCTCAGAGATACGCAGTATTTT. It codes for CSARGGDLRDTQYF.

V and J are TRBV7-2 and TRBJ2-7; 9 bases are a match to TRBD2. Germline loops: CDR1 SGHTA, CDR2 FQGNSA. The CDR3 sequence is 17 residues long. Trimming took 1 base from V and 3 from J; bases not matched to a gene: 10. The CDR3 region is CASSLVGGTSSFYEQYF. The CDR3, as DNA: TGTGCCAGCAGCTTAGTAGGAGGGACTAGCAGTTTCTACGAGCAGTACTTC.

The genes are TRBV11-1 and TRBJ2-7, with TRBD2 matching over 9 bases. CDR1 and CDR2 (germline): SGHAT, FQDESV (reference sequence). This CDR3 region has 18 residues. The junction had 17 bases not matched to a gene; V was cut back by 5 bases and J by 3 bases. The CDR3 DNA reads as TGTGCCAGCAGCCCAGGTACACTAGCGGGCTATGTGGGCTACGAGCAGTACTTC. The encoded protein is CASSPGTLAGYVGYEQYF. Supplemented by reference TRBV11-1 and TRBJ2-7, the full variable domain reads EAEVAQSPRYKITEKSQAVAFWCDPISGHATLYWYRQILGQGPELLVQFQDESVVDDSQLPKDRFSAERLKGVDSTLKIQPAELGDSAMYLCASSPGTLAGYVGYEQYFGPGTRLTVT.

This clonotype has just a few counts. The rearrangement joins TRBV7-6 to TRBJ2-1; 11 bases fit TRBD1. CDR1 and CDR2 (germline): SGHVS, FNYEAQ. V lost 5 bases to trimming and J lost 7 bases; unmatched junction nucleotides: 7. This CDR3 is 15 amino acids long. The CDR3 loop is CASSPGQGAWNEQFF. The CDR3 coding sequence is TGTGCCAGCAGCCCCGGACAGGGGGCTTGGAATGAGCAGTTCTTC.

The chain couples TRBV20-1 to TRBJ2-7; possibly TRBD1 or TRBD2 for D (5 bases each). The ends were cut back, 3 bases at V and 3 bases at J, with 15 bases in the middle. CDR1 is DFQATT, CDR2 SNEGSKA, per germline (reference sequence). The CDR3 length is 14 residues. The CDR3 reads CSARRVGRGYEQYF. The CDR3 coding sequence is TGCAGTGCTAGGAGGGTGGGACGCGGCTACGAGCAGTACTTC.

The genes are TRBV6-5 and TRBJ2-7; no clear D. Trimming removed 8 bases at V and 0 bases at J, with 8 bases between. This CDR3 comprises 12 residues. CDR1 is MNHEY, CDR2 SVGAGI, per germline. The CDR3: CASGRRSYEQYF. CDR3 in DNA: TGTGCCAGCGGACGCCGCTCCTACGAGCAGTACTTC.

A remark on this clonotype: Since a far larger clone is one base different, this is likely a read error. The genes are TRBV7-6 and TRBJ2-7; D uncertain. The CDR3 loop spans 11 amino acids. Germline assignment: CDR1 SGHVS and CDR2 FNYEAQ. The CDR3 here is CANSLDYEQYF. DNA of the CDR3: TGTGCCAACAGCTTAGACTACGAGCAGTACTTC. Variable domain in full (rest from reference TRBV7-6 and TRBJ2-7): GAGVSQSPRYKVTKRGQDVALRCDPISGHVSLYWYRQALGQGPEFLTYFNYEAQQDKSGLPNDRFSAERPEGSISTLTIQRTEQRDSAMYRCANSLDYEQYFGPGTRLTVT.

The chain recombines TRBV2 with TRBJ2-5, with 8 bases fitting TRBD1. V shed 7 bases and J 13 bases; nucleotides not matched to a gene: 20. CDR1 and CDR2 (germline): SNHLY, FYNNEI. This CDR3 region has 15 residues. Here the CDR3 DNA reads TGTGCCAGCAAAAGAATAGACAGGGGCGCCCTGCCCCCGTACTTC. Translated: CASKRIDRGALPPYF.

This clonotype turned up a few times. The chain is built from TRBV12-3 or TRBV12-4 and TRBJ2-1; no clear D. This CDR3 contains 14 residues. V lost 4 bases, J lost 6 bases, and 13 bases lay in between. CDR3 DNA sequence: TGTGCCAGCAGTTCCTGGACCCTTTTCAATGAGCAGTTCTTC. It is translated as CASSSWTLFNEQFF.

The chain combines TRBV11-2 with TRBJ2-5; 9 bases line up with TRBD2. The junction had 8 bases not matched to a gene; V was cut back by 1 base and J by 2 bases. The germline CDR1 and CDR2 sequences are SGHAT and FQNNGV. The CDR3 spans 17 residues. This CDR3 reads CASSLVGTSLSQETQYF. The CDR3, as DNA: TGTGCCAGCAGCTTAGTTGGGACTAGCCTAAGTCAAGAGACCCAGTACTTC.

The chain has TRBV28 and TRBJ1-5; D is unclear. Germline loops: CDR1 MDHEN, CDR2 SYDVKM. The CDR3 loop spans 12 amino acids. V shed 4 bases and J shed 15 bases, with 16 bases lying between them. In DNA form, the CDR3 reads TGTGCCAGCAGTTCCTCCGGCGGTCGGGGGCATTTT. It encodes CASSSSGGRGHF.

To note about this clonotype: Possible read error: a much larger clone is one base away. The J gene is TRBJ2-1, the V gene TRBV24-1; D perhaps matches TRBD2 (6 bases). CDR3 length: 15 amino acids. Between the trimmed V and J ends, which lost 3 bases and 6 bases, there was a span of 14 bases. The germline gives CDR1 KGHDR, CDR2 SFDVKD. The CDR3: CATSDAGLGLNEQFF. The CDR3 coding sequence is TGTGCCACCAGTGATGCGGGACTGGGACTCAATGAGCAGTTCTTC.

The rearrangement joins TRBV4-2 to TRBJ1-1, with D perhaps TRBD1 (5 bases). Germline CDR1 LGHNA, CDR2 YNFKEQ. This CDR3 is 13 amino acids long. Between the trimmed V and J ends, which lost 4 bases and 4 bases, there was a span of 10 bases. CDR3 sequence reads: CASSRDLITEAFF. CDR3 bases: TGTGCCAGCAGCCGGGACCTTATCACTGAAGCTTTCTTT.

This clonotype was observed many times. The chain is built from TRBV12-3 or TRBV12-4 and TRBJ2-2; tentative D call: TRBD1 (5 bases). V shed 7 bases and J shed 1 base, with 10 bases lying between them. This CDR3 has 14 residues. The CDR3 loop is CASTLDRNTGELFF. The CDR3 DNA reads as TGTGCCAGCACCCTCGACAGGAACACCGGGGAGCTGTTTTTT.

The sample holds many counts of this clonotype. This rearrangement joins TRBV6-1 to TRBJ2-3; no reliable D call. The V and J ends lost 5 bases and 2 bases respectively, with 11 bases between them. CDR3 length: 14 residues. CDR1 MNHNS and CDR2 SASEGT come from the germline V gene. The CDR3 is CASSRGRTTDTQYF. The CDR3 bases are TGTGCCAGCAGTCGAGGACGGACCACAGATACGCAGTATTTT.

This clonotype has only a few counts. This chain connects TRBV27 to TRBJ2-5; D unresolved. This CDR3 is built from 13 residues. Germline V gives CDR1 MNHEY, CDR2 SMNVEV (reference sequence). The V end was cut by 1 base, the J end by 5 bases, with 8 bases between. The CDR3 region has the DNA TGTGCCAGCAGTTTATACGGCCCTGAGACCCAGTACTTC. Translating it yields CASSLYGPETQYF.

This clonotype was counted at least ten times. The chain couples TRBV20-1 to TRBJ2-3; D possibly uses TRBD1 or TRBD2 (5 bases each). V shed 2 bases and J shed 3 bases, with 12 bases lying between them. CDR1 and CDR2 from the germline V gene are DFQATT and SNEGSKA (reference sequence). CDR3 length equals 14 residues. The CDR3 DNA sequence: TGCAGTGCTAGAAGGGGACCCCAAACAGATACGCAGTATTTT. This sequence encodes CSARRGPQTDTQYF.

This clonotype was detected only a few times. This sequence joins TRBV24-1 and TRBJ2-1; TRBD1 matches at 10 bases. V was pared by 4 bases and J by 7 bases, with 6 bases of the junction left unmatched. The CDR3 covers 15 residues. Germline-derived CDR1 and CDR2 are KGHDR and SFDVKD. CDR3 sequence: CATSDRGTGVNEQFF. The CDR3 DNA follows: TGTGCCACCAGTGACCGTGGGACAGGGGTTAATGAGCAGTTCTTC.

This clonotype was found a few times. This CDR3 reads CASSPLAGGPRDTQYF. The CDR3 bases are TGTGCCAGCAGTCCCTTAGCGGGAGGGCCAAGGGATACGCAGTATTTT. V and J are TRBV12-3 or TRBV12-4 and TRBJ2-3; 11 nucleotides match TRBD2. J was trimmed by 6 bases and V by 5 bases; bases with no gene match: 10. The CDR3 is 16 residues long.

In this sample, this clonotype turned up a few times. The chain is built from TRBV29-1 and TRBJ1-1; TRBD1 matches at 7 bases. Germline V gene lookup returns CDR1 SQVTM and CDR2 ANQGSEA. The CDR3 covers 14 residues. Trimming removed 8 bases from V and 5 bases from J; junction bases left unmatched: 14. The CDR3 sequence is CSLTGEGGWTEAFF. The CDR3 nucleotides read TGCAGCCTCACCGGGGAAGGGGGCTGGACTGAAGCTTTCTTT.

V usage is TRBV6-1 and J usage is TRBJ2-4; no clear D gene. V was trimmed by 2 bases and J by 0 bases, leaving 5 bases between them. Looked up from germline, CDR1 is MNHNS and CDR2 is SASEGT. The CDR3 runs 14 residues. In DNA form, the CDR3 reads TGTGCCAGCAGTGAACAGAGAGCCAAAAACATTCAGTACTTC. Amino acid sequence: CASSEQRAKNIQYF.

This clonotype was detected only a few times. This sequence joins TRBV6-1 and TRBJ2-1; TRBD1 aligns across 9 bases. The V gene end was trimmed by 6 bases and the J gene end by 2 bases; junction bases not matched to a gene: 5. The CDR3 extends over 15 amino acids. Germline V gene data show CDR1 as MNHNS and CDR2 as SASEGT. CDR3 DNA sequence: TGTGCCAGCAGCCGGGACAGGGTAACCTACAATGAGCAGTTCTTC. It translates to CASSRDRVTYNEQFF.